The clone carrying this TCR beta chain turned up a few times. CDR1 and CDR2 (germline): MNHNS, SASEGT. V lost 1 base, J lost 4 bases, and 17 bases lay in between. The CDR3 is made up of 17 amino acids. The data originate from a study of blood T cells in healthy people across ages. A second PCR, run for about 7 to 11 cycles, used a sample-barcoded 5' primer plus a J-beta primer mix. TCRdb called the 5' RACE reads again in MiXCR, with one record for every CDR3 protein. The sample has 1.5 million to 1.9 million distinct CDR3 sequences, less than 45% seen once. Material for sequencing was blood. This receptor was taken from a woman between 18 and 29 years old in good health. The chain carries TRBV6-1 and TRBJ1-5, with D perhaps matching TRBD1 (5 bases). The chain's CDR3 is CASSEGVWQGWNQPQHF. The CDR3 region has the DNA TGTGCCAGCAGTGAAGGGGTTTGGCAGGGATGGAATCAGCCCCAGCATTTT.